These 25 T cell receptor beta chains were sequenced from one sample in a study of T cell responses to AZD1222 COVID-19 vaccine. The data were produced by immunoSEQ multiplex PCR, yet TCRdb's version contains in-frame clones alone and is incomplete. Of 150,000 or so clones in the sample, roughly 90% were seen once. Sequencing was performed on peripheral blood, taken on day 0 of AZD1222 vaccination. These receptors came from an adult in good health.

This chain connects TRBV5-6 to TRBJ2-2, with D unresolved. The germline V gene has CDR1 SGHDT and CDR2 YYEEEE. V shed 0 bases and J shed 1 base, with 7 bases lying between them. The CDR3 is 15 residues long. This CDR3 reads CASSLGGRNTGELFF. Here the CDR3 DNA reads TGTGCCAGCAGCTTGGGGGGAAGGAACACCGGGGAGCTGTTTTTT.

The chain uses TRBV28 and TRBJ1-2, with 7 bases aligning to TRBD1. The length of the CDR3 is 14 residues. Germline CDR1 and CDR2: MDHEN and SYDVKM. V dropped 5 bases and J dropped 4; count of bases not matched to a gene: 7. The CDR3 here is CASSTRGRVYGYTF. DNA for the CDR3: TGTGCCAGCAGTACTAGGGGGCGCGTCTATGGCTACACCTTC.

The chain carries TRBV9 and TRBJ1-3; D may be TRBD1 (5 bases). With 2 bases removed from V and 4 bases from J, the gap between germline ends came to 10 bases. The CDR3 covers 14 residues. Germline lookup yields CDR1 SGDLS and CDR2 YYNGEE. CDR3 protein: CASSVGGGGNTIYF. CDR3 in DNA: TGTGCCAGCAGCGTCGGGGGAGGGGGAAACACCATATATTTT.

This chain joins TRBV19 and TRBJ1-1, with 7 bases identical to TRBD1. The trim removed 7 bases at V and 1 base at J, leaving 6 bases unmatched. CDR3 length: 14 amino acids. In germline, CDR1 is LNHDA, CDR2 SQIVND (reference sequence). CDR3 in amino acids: CASIETGWNTEAFF. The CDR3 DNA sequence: TGTGCCAGTATAGAGACAGGGTGGAACACTGAAGCTTTCTTT.

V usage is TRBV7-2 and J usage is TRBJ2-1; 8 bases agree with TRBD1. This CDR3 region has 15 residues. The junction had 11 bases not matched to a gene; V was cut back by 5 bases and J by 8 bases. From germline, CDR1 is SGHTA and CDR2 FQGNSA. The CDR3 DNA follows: TGTGCCAGCAGCCCCCGACAGGGGTTCGTTGATGAGCAGTTCTTC. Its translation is CASSPRQGFVDEQFF.

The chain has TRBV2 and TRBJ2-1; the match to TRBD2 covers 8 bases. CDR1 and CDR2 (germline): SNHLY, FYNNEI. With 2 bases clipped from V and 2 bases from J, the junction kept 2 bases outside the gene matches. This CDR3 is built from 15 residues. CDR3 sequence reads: CASSELAGTYNEQFF. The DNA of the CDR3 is TGTGCCAGCAGTGAACTAGCGGGTACCTACAATGAGCAGTTCTTC.

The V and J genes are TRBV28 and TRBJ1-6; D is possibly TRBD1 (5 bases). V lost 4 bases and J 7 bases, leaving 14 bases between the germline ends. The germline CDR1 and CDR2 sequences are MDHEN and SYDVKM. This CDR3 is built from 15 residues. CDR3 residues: CASSSGARWNSPLHF. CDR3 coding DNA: TGTGCCAGCAGTTCCGGGGCGCGATGGAATTCACCCCTCCACTTT.

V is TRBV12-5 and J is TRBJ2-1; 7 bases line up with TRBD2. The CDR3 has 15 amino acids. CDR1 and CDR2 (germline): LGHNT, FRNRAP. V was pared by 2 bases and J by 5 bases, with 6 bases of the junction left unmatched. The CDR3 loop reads CASGLRLAENNEQFF. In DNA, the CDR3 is TGTGCTAGTGGTTTGCGGCTAGCGGAAAACAATGAGCAGTTCTTC.

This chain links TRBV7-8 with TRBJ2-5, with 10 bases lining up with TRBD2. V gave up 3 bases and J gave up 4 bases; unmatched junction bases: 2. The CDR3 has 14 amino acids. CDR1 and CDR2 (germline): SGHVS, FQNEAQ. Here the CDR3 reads CASSFQRGGETQYF. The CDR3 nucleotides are TGTGCCAGCAGCTTTCAGCGGGGGGGAGAGACCCAGTACTTC.

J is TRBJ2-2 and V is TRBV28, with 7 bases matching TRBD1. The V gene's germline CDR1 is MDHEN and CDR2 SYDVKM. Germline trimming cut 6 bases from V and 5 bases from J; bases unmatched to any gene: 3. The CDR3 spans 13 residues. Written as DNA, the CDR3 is TGTGCCAGCAGGGGCAGGGGGACCGGGGAGCTGTTTTTT. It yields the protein CASRGRGTGELFF.

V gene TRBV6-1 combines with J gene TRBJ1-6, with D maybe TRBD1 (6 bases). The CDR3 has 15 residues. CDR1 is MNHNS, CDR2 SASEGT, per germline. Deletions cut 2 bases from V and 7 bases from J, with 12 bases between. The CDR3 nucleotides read TGTGCCAGCAGTGAAAGGGACACGTTCAATTCACCCCTCCACTTT. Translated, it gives CASSERDTFNSPLHF.

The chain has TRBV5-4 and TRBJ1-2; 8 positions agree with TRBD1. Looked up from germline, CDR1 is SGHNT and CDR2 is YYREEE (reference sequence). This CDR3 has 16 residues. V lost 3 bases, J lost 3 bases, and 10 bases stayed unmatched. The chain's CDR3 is CASSWGGQGAYYGYTF. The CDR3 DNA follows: TGTGCCAGCAGCTGGGGCGGGCAGGGGGCGTACTATGGCTACACCTTC.

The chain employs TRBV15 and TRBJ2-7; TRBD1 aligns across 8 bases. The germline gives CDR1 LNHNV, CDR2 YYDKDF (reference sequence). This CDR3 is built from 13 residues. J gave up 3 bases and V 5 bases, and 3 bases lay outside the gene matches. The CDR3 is CATSAGGNYEQYF. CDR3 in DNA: TGTGCCACCAGCGCAGGGGGCAACTACGAGCAGTACTTC.

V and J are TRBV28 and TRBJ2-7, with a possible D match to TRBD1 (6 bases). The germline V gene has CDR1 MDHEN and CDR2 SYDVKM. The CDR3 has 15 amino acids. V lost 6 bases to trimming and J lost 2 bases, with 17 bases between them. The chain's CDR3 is CASRSPGASTYEQYF. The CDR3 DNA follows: TGTGCCAGCAGGTCCCCAGGGGCATCCACCTACGAGCAGTACTTC.

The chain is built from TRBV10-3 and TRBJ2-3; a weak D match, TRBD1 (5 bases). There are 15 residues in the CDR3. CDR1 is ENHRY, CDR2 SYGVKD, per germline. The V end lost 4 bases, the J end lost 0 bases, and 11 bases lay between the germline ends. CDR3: CAISVGQGSTDTQYF. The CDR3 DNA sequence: TGTGCCATCAGTGTCGGTCAGGGTAGCACAGATACGCAGTATTTT.

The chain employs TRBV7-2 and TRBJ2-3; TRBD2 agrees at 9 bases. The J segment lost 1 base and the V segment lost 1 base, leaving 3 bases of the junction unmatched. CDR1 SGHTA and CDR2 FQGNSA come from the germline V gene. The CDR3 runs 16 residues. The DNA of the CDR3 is TGTGCCAGCAGCTTAGGACCTAGCGGGGGCACAGATACGCAGTATTTT. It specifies CASSLGPSGGTDTQYF.

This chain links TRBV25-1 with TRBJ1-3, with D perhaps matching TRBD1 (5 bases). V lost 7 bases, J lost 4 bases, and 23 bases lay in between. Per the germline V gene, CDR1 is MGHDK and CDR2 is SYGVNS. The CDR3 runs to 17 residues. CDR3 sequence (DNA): TGTGCCAGCATACGGCGGCGCGGTCGGGGCGCGGGAAACACCATATATTTT. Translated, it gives CASIRRRGRGAGNTIYF.

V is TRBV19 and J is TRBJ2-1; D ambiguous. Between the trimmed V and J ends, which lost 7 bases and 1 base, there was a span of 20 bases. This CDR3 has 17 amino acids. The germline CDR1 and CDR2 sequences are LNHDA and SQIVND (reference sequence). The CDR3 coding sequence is TGTGCCAGTACCAACACCCCGTGGACGGAATCCTACAATGAGCAGTTCTTC. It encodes CASTNTPWTESYNEQFF.

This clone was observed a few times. As DNA, the CDR3 is TGTGCCAGCACTATGGGGCAGGGTGGCTACGAGCAGTACTTC. Translation: CASTMGQGGYEQYF. The V gene is TRBV5-5, the J gene TRBJ2-7, with D perhaps matching TRBD1 (5 bases). V was cut by 6 bases and J by 3 bases, with 16 bases left in between. Germline V gives CDR1 SGHKS, CDR2 YYEKEE (reference sequence). This CDR3 has 14 residues.

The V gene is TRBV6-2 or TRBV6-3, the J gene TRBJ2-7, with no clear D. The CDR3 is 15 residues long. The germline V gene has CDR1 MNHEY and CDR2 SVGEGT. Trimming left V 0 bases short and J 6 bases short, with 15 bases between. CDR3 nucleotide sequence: TGTGCCAGCAGTTACTCGAGCCTCCCCCCACGCGAGCAGTACTTC. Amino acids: CASSYSSLPPREQYF.

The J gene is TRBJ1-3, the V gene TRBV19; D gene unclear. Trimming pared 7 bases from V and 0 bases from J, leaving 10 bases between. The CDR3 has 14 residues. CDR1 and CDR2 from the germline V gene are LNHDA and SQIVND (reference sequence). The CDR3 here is CASNPYYSGNTIYF. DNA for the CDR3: TGTGCCAGTAACCCATACTACTCTGGAAACACCATATATTTT.

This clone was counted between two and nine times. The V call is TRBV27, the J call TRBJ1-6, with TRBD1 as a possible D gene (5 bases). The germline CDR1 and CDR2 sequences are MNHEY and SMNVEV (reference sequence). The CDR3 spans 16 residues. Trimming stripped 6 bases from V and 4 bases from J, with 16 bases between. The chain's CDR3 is CASRGGAGAYNSPLHF. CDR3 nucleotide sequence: TGTGCCAGCAGGGGAGGGGCGGGTGCATATAATTCACCCCTCCACTTT.

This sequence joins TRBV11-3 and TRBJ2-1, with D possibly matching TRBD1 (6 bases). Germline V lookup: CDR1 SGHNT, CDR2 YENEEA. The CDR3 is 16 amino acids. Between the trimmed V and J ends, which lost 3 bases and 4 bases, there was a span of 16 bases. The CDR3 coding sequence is TGTGCCAGCAGCTTGGGGGCCGGACCTGGGTACAATGAGCAGTTCTTC. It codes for CASSLGAGPGYNEQFF.

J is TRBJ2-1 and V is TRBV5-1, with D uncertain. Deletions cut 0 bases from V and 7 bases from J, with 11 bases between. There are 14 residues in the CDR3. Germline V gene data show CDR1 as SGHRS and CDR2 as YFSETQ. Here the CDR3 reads CASSLGVAGNEQFF. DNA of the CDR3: TGCGCCAGCAGCTTGGGGGTGGCCGGAAATGAGCAGTTCTTC.

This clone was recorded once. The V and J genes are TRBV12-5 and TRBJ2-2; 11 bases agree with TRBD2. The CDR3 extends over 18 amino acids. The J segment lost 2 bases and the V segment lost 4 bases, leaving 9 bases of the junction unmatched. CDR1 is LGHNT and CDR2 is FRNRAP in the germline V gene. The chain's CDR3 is CASGSVPSGGPNTGELFF. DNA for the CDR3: TGTGCTAGTGGTTCCGTCCCTAGCGGGGGGCCCAACACCGGGGAGCTGTTTTTT.